This T cell receptor (beta chain) came from a study of cytomegalovirus exposure and HLA in healthy donors. Overall study context: There were tens of millions of unique TCRs (from HLA-typed donors) in an early data release. Genetic ancestry analysis placed approximately 79% of the approximately 400 donors that were genotyped in the Caucasian-associated cluster. Study-level results: Association of a missense DCLRE1C variant with TCR beta V- and J-gene trimming was reported in a later analysis. Later analysis showed most CMV-associated TCR beta chains appearing HLA-restricted.

Germline V CDR1 and CDR2: SGDLS, YYNGEE. The CDR3 extends over 15 amino acids. The V gene end was trimmed by 3 bases and the J gene end by 2 bases; junction bases not matched to a gene: 6. Comments on this clone: Its target is not known.

Vbeta (60) and Jbeta (13) primers were used in the PCR. Clones were read by immunoSEQ multiplex PCR, and TCRdb kept only the in-frame ones, dropping some. The sample consists of about 190,000 clones, 65% to 75% of them appearing once. The clonotype comes from a man aged 25 to 40 in good health and CMV-seropositive. The V call is TRBV9, the J call TRBJ2-5; 8 bases match TRBD1. The sequencing sample was made of PBMCs. CDR3 amino acids: CASSAGGGQQETQYF. The DNA for the CDR3 is TGTGCCAGCAGCGCAGGGGGCGGTCAACAAGAGACCCAGTACTTC.